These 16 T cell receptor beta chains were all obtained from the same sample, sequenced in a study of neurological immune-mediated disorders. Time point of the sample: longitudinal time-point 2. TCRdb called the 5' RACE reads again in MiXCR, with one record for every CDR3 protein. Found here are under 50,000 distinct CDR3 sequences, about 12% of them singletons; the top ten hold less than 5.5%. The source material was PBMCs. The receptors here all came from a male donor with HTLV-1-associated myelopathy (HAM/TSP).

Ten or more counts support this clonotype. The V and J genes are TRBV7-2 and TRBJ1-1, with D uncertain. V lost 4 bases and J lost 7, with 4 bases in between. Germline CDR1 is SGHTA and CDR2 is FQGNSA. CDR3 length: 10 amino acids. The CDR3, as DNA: TGTGCCAGCAGCTACGGTGAAGCTTTCTTT. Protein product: CASSYGEAFF.

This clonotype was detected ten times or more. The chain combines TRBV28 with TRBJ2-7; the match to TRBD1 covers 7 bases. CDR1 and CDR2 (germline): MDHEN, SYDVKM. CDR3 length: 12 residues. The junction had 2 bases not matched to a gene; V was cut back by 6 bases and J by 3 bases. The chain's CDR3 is CASRWDSYEQYF. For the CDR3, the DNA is TGTGCCAGCAGATGGGACAGCTACGAGCAGTACTTC.

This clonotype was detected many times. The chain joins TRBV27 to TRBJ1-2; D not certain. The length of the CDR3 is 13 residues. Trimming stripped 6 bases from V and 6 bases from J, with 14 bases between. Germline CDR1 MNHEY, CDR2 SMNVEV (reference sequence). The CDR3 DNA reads TGTGCCAGCAGCCTCCAGCCCGGGGATGGCTACACCTTC. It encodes CASSLQPGDGYTF.

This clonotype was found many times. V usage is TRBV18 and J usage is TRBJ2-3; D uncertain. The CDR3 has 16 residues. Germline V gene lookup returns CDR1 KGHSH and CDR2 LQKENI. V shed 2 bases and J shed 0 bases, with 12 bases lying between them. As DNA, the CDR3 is TGTGCCAGCTCACCAAAAACCCCACCAAGCACAGATACGCAGTATTTT. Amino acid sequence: CASSPKTPPSTDTQYF.

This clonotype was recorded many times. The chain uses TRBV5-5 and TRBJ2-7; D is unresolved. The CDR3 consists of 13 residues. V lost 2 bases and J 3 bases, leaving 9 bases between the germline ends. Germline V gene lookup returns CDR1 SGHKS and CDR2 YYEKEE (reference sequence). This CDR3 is CASSLRPDYEQYF. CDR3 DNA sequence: TGTGCCAGCAGCTTAAGACCAGACTACGAGCAGTACTTC.

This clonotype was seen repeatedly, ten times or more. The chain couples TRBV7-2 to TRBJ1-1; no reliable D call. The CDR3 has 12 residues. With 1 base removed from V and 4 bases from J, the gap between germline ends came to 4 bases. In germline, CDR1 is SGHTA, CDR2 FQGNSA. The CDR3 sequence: CASSLGVTEAFF. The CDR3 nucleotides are TGTGCCAGCAGCTTAGGCGTCACTGAAGCTTTCTTT.

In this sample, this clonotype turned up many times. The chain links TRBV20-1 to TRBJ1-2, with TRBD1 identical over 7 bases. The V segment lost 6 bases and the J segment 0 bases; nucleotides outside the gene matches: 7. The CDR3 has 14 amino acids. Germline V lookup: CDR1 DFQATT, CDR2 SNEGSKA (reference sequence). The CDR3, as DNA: TGCAGTGCGCCACTGGGACAGCCTAACTATGGCTACACCTTC. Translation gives CSAPLGQPNYGYTF.

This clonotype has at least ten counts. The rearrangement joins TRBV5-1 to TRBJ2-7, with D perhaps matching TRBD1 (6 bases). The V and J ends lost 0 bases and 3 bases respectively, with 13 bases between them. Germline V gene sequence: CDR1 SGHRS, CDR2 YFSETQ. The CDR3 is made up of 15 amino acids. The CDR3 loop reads CASSLVGAGDYEQYF. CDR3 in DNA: TGCGCCAGCAGCTTGGTTGGGGCAGGGGACTACGAGCAGTACTTC.

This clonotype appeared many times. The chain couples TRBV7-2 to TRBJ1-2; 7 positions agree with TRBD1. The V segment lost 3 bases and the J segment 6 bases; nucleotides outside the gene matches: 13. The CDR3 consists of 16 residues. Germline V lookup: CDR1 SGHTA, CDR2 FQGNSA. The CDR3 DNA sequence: TGTGCCAGCAGCTTCGACAGGGTTCCTACTAGAGATGGCTACACCTTC. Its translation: CASSFDRVPTRDGYTF. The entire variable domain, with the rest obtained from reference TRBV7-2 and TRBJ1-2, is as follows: GAGVSQSPSNKVTEKGKDVELRCDPISGHTALYWYRQSLGQGLEFLIYFQGNSAPDKSGLPSDRFSAERTGGSVSTLTIQRTQQEDSAVYLCASSFDRVPTRDGYTFGSGTRLTVV.

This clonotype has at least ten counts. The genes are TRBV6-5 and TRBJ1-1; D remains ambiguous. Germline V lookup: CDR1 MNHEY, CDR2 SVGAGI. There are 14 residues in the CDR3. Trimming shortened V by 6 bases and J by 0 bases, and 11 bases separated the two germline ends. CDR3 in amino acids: CASRMAGLNTEAFF. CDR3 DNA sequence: TGTGCCAGCAGAATGGCGGGCTTGAACACTGAAGCTTTCTTT.

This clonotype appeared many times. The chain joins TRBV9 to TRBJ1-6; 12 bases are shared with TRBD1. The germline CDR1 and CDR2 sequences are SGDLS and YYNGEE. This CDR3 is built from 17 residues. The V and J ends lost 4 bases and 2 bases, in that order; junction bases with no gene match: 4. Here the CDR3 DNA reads TGTGCCAGCAGCCCCGGGACAGGGGGCGCCTATAATTCACCCCTCCACTTT. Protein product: CASSPGTGGAYNSPLHF.

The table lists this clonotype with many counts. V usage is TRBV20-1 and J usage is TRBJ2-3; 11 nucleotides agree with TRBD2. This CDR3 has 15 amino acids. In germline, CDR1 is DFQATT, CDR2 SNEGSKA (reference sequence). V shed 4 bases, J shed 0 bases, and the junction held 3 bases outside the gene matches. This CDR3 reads CSAITSGGSTDTQYF. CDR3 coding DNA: TGCAGTGCTATAACTAGCGGGGGAAGCACAGATACGCAGTATTTT.

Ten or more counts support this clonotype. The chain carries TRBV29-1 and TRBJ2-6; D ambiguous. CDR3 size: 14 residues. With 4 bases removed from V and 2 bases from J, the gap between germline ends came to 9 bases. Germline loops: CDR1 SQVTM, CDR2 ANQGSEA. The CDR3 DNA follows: TGCAGCGTTGCTGGGATCCCTGGGGCCAACGTCCTGACTTTC. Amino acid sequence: CSVAGIPGANVLTF.

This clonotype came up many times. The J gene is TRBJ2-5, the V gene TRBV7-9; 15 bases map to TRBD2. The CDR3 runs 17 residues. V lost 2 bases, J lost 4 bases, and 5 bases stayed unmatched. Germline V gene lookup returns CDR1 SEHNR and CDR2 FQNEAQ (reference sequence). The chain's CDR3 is CASSLLRTSGGGETQYF. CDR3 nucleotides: TGTGCCAGCAGCTTACTTCGGACTAGCGGGGGGGGAGAGACCCAGTACTTC.

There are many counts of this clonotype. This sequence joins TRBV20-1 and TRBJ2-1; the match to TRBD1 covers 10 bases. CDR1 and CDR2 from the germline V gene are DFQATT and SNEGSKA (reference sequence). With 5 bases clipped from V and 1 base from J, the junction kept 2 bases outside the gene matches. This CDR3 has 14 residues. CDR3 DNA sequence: TGCAGTGCTCCGGGACAGGGGTCCTACAATGAGCAGTTCTTC. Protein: CSAPGQGSYNEQFF.

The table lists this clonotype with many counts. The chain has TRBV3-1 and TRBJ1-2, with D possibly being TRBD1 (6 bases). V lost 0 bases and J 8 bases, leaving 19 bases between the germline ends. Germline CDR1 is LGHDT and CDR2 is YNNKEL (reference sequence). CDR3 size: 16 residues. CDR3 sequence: CASSQEWETGIYGYTF. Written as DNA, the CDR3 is TGTGCCAGCAGCCAAGAATGGGAAACAGGGATCTACGGCTACACCTTC.